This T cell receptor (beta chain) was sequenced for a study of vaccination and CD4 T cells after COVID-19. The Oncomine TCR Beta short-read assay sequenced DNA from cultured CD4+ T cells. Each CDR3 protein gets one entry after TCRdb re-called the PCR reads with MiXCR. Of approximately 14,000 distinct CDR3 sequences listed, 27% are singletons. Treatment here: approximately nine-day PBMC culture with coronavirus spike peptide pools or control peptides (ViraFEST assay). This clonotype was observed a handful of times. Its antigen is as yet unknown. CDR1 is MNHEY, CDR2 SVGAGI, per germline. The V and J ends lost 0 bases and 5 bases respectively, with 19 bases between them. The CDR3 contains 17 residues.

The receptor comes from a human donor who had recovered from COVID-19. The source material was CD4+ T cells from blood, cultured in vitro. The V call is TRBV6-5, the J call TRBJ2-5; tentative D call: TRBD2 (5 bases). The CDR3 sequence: CASSYSGGFGVVETQYF. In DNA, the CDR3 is TGTGCCAGCAGTTACTCCGGTGGGTTCGGGGTGGTGGAGACCCAGTACTTC.